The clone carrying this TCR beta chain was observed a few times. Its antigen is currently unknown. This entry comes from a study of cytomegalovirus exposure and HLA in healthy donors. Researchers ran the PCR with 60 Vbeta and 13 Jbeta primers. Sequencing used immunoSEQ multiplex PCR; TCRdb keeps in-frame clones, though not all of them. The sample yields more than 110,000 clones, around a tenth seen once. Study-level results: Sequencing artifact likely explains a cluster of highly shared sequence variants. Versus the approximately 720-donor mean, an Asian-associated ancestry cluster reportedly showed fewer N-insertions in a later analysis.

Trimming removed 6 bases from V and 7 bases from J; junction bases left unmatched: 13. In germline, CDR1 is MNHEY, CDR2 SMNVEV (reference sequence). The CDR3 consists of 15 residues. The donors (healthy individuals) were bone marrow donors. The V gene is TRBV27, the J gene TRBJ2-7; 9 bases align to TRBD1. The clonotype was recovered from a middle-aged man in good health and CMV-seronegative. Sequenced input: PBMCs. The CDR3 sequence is CASRSAGTGPLEQYF. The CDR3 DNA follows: TGTGCCAGCAGGTCCGCCGGGACAGGGCCCCTAGAGCAGTACTTC.